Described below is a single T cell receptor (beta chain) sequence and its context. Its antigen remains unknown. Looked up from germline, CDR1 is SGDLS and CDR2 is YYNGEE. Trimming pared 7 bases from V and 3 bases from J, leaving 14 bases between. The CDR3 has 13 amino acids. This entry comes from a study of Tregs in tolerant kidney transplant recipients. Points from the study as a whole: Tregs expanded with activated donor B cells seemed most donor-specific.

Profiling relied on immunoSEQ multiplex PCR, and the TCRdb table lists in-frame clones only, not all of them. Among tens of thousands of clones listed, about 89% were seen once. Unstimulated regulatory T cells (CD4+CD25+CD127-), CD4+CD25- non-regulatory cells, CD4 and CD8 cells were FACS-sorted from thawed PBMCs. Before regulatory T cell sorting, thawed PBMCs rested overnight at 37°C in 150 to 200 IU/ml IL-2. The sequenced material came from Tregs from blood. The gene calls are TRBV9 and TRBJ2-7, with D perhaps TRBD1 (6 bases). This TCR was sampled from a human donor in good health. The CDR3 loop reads CASSRDTSYEQYF. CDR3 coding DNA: TGTGCCAGCTCCCGGGACACGAGCTACGAGCAGTACTTC.